The clone carrying this TCR beta chain was seen a few times. Its antigen is unknown. Germline V gene lookup returns CDR1 MNHEY and CDR2 SVGAGI. J gave up 3 bases and V 10 bases, and 15 bases lay outside the gene matches. This CDR3 has 15 residues. Peripheral blood and lesional scalp punch biopsies came from alopecia areata patients. These data come from a study of CD8+ T cells in alopecia areata. Whole-study context: Tofacitinib administration to treated patients was oral, at 5 to 10 mg twice daily.

cDNA prepared by RNA extraction and subsequent reverse transcription served as the template for sequencing. Data came from immunoSEQ multiplex PCR; TCRdb stores just in-frame clones and leaves some out. The data contain over 95,000 clones, 41% of them singletons. Overall study findings and caveats: When scalp samples are sequenced, resident alphabeta T cells of normal skin are also captured. Compared with mice, patients displayed less clear TCR sharing, possibly for HLA-related reasons.

The specimen was CD4+ T cells sorted from blood. The rearrangement joins TRBV6-5 to TRBJ2-7, with 7 bases identical to TRBD1. This receptor was identified in a human donor with alopecia areata. The CDR3 nucleotides read TGTGCCACTTACCGGGACAGCCGTGCGTACTACGAGCAGTACTTC. This sequence encodes CATYRDSRAYYEQYF.